This is a list of T cell receptor beta chains from one sample in a study of T-cell memory formation after mild COVID-19. TCRdb re-derived calls from the 5' RACE reads in MiXCR, one entry per CDR3 protein. In the table there are some 320,000 distinct CDR3 sequences, approximately 14% of which are singletons. The specimen sequenced was PBMCs or a T cell subset sorted from them (not recorded which). The receptors come from a young man who had mild COVID-19 (a few samples of this study predate the infection). Cell type and time point are not known. Both conserved end residues are part of each CDR3. Fields, in order: clone size, J gene, D gene, V gene, CDR3 DNA, CDR3 protein. D genes are given only for firm matches. Size tells how often a clone was seen (once, few, many) or the class of an expanded clone, and some rows leave it out.

clone size: .; J gene: TRBJ2-2; D gene: .; V gene: TRBV12-3/TRBV12-4; CDR3 DNA: TGTGCCAGCAGTCTAGGGACCTACAGGGAGCTGTTTTTT; CDR3 protein: CASSLGTYRELFF
clone size: few; J gene: TRBJ1-2; D gene: .; V gene: TRBV20-1; CDR3 DNA: TGCAGTGCCCCGCCGGCAGACCCTTATGGCTACACCTTC; CDR3 protein: CSAPPADPYGYTF
clone size: few; J gene: TRBJ2-2; D gene: .; V gene: TRBV9; CDR3 DNA: TGTGCCAGCAGCGTAAGGAGCGGTGCAGGGACCGGGGAGCTGTTTTTT; CDR3 protein: CASSVRSGAGTGELFF
clone size: .; J gene: TRBJ2-7; D gene: .; V gene: TRBV20-1; CDR3 DNA: TGCAGTGCCCAGGGGGGCCCTAGCTCCTACGAGCAGTACTTC; CDR3 protein: CSAQGGPSSYEQYF
clone size: .; J gene: TRBJ2-1; D gene: .; V gene: TRBV19; CDR3 DNA: TGTGCCAGTAGTAGTTCAGCCCGAAATGAGCAGTTCTTC; CDR3 protein: CASSSSARNEQFF
clone size: few; J gene: TRBJ1-6; D gene: .; V gene: TRBV18; CDR3 DNA: TGTGCCAGCTCATGGGAACAGGTCTATAATTCACCCCTCCACTTT; CDR3 protein: CASSWEQVYNSPLHF
clone size: many; J gene: TRBJ2-5; D gene: .; V gene: TRBV5-1; CDR3 DNA: TGCGCCAGCAGCTTAGACCTGGAGACCCAGTACTTC; CDR3 protein: CASSLDLETQYF
clone size: few; J gene: TRBJ1-3; D gene: .; V gene: TRBV12-3/TRBV12-4; CDR3 DNA: TGTGCCAGCAGTTGGGGGGCCCTGGGAAACACCATATATTTT; CDR3 protein: CASSWGALGNTIYF
clone size: many; J gene: TRBJ1-2; D gene: .; V gene: TRBV6-5; CDR3 DNA: TGTGCCAGCAGTTCGGAACCGGGAACTAACTATGGCTACACCTTC; CDR3 protein: CASSSEPGTNYGYTF
clone size: .; J gene: TRBJ2-1; D gene: .; V gene: TRBV9; CDR3 DNA: TGTGCCAGCAGCGTAGGGAGTACCATTTCCAATGAGCAGTTCTTC; CDR3 protein: CASSVGSTISNEQFF
clone size: few; J gene: TRBJ1-5; D gene: .; V gene: TRBV5-8; CDR3 DNA: TGTGCCAGCAGTTGGACGACGAGTCAGCCCCAGCATTTT; CDR3 protein: CASSWTTSQPQHF
clone size: few; J gene: TRBJ2-1; D gene: .; V gene: TRBV27; CDR3 DNA: TGTGCCAGCAGTAGGGGGAGCTCCTACAATGAGCAGTTCTTC; CDR3 protein: CASSRGSSYNEQFF
clone size: few; J gene: TRBJ2-2; D gene: TRBD1; V gene: TRBV6-5; CDR3 DNA: TGTGCCAGCAGTCCACAGGGGGTTGAGACCGGGGAGCTGTTTTTT; CDR3 protein: CASSPQGVETGELFF
clone size: few; J gene: TRBJ2-5; D gene: TRBD1; V gene: TRBV10-3; CDR3 DNA: TGTGCCATCAGCTCAGGGGGCAAAGAGACCCAGTACTTC; CDR3 protein: CAISSGGKETQYF
clone size: few; J gene: TRBJ2-1; D gene: .; V gene: TRBV7-9; CDR3 DNA: TGTGCCAGCAGCTTATCATGGGCAGAGCAGTTCTTC; CDR3 protein: CASSLSWAEQFF
clone size: few; J gene: TRBJ2-4; D gene: .; V gene: TRBV6-1; CDR3 DNA: TGTGCCAGCAGCCTGACGCCGCCAGGGAGGATGTCGGTGGCCAAAAACATTCAGTACTTC; CDR3 protein: CASSLTPPGRMSVAKNIQYF
clone size: few; J gene: TRBJ1-6; D gene: .; V gene: TRBV5-1; CDR3 DNA: TGCGCCAGCAGCTTGACAGGCGCGTTCGATTCACCCCTCCACTTT; CDR3 protein: CASSLTGAFDSPLHF
clone size: few; J gene: TRBJ1-1; D gene: .; V gene: TRBV2; CDR3 DNA: TGTGCCAGCAGCCGTCGCGAAGCTTTCTTT; CDR3 protein: CASSRREAFF
clone size: .; J gene: TRBJ2-5; D gene: TRBD1; V gene: TRBV7-9; CDR3 DNA: TGTGCCAGCAGCCCTCCCTTGGGACAGCAAGAGACCCAGTACTTC; CDR3 protein: CASSPPLGQQETQYF
clone size: few; J gene: TRBJ1-3; D gene: .; V gene: TRBV5-1; CDR3 DNA: TGCGCCAGCAGCTTGGAGTACAGATACTCTGGAAACACCATATATTTT; CDR3 protein: CASSLEYRYSGNTIYF
clone size: .; J gene: TRBJ1-1; D gene: .; V gene: TRBV14; CDR3 DNA: TGTGCCAGCAGCCAAGCATCAGGGCTAGCAGCTTTCTTT; CDR3 protein: CASSQASGLAAFF
clone size: .; J gene: TRBJ1-5; D gene: .; V gene: TRBV30; CDR3 DNA: TGTGCCTGGACGGCGGATAGCAATCAGCCCCAGCATTTT; CDR3 protein: CAWTADSNQPQHF